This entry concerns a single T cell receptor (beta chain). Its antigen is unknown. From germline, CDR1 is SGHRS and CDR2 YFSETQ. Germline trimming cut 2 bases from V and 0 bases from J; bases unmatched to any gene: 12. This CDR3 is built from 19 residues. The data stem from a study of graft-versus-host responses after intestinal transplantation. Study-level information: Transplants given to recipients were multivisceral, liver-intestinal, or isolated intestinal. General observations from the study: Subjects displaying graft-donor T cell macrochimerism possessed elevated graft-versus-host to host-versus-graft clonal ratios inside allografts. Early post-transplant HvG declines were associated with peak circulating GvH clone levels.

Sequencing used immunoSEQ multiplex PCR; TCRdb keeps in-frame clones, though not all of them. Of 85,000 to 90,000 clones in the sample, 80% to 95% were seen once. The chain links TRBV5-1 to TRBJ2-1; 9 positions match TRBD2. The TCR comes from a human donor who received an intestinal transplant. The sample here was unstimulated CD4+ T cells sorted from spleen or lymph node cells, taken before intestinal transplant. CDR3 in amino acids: CASSFRGSGSTTSYNEQFF. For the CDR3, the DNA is TGCGCCAGCAGCTTCCGCGGTAGCGGGAGCACGACCTCCTACAATGAGCAGTTCTTC.